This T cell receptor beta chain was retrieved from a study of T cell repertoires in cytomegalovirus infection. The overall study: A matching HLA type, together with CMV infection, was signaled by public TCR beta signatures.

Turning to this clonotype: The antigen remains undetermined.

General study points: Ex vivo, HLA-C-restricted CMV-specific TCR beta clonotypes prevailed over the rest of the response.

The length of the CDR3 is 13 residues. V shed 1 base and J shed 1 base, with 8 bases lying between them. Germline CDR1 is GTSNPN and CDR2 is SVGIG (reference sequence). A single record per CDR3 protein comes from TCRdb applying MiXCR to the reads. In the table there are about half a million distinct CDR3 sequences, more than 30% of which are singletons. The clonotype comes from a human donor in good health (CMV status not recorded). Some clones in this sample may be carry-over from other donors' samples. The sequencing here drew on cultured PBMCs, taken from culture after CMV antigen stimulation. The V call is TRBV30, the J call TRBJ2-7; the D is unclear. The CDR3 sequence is CAWSAGLSYEQYV. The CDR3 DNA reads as TGTGCCTGGAGTGCGGGTCTTTCCTACGAGCAGTACGTC.